Below, 10 T cell receptor beta chains from the same sample are listed, as sequenced in a study of T-cell memory formation after mild COVID-19. TCRdb reanalysed the 5' RACE reads using MiXCR and keeps one entry per CDR3 protein. The sample includes around 62,000 distinct CDR3 sequences, 28% of them seen just once. Input material: PBMCs or a T cell subset sorted from them (not recorded which). The source of these receptors is a young man who had mild COVID-19 (a few samples of this study predate the infection). Cell type and time point are not known.

This chain uses TRBV4-3 with TRBJ2-3, with 9 bases lining up with TRBD2. Germline V gene sequence: CDR1 LGHNA, CDR2 YSLEER. V lost 8 bases to trimming and J lost 3 bases; unmatched junction nucleotides: 6. CDR3 size: 14 residues. CDR3 amino acids: CASGGGGATDTQYF. CDR3 DNA sequence: TGCGCCAGCGGCGGCGGGGGGGCAACAGATACGCAGTATTTT.

The chain joins TRBV7-3 to TRBJ2-1; D gene ambiguous. The CDR3 sequence is 13 residues long. CDR1 is SGHTA, CDR2 FQGTGA, per germline. The V end lost 3 bases, the J end lost 4 bases, and 7 bases lay between the germline ends. The DNA for the CDR3 is TGTGCCAGCAGCTTTGGCCCTTACAATGAGCAGTTCTTC. Translation: CASSFGPYNEQFF.

The chain couples TRBV4-3 to TRBJ2-3; 11 bases fit TRBD2. The CDR3 sequence is 15 residues long. CDR1 is LGHNA and CDR2 is YSLEER in the germline V gene. Trimming took 5 bases from V and 6 from J; bases not matched to a gene: 7. The CDR3 reads CASSSSGGPRDTQYF. The CDR3 DNA follows: TGCGCCAGCAGCTCTAGCGGGGGGCCCCGGGATACGCAGTATTTT.

This clonotype has just a few counts. Here the CDR3 DNA reads TGTGCCAGCAGCGTAGGACAGCGTAGCACAGATACGCAGTATTTT. Its protein product is CASSVGQRSTDTQYF. This chain links TRBV9 with TRBJ2-3, with a tentative D call TRBD1 (5 bases). The CDR3 has 15 amino acids. Looked up from germline, CDR1 is SGDLS and CDR2 is YYNGEE. The V gene lost 0 bases and the J gene lost 0 bases, with 8 bases spanning the gap.

This clonotype was seen a handful of times. The gene calls are TRBV27 and TRBJ2-1; perhaps D is TRBD1 or TRBD2 (6 bases each). With 1 base removed from V and 0 bases from J, the gap between germline ends came to 13 bases. Looked up from germline, CDR1 is MNHEY and CDR2 is SMNVEV (reference sequence). CDR3 length equals 17 residues. The CDR3 reads CASSLFSGAGSYNEQFF. The CDR3 coding sequence is TGTGCCAGCAGTTTATTTTCGGGGGCTGGCTCCTACAATGAGCAGTTCTTC.

This rearrangement joins TRBV6-5 to TRBJ2-7; possible D gene TRBD2, 6 bases. With 8 bases removed from V and 8 bases from J, the gap between germline ends came to 22 bases. Per germline, CDR1 MNHEY and CDR2 SVGAGI. This CDR3 is 14 amino acids long. In nucleotides, the CDR3 is TGTGCCAGCGCTGACTCGGGACTCCCTCTTAAGCAGTACTTC. As protein: CASADSGLPLKQYF.

The chain has TRBV29-1 and TRBJ2-1; 14 bases line up with TRBD2. Losses at the gene ends were 7 bases for V and 6 bases for J; bases not matched to a gene: 2. CDR3 length equals 13 residues. CDR1 SQVTM and CDR2 ANQGSEA come from the germline V gene. Here the CDR3 reads CSGGLAGGNEQFF. The CDR3 DNA reads as TGCAGCGGAGGACTAGCGGGGGGCAATGAGCAGTTCTTC.

The rearrangement joins TRBV20-1 to TRBJ1-2, with D unresolved. The CDR3 is made up of 11 amino acids. The ends were cut back, 7 bases at V and 7 bases at J, with 13 bases in the middle. Looked up from germline, CDR1 is DFQATT and CDR2 is SNEGSKA (reference sequence). In DNA, the CDR3 is TGCAGTGGATACGGGGTTATTGGCTACACCTTC. Its protein is CSGYGVIGYTF.

The chain has TRBV6-2 or TRBV6-3 and TRBJ2-1, with D perhaps assigned TRBD1 or TRBD2 (5 bases each). Germline V gives CDR1 MNHEY, CDR2 SVGEGT. The CDR3 spans 14 residues. V was pared by 8 bases and J by 2 bases, with 13 bases between. The CDR3 DNA is TGTGCCAGCGGGGGTAGCCAAACCTACAATGAGCAGTTCTTC. Protein: CASGGSQTYNEQFF.

The chain is built from TRBV7-9 and TRBJ1-2; D gene uncertain. Germline CDR1 SEHNR, CDR2 FQNEAQ (reference sequence). This CDR3 comprises 12 residues. V was pared by 10 bases and J by 7 bases, with 16 bases between. CDR3 coding DNA: TGTGCCACCACACGCGTTCTAGGTGGCTACACCTTC. This encodes CATTRVLGGYTF.